This entry is about one T cell receptor beta chain. The table lists this clone with many counts. What this receptor recognizes is not known. Per-base qualities were not stored, and no clone one base away is much larger. CDR1 LNHNV and CDR2 YYDKDF are derived from the germline V gene (reference sequence). The CDR3 has 13 amino acids, counting the end cysteine and phenylalanine. The sequence is cut down to CDR3 DNA, 39 bases in frame from base 1. V was cut back by 5 bases and J by 5 bases, leaving a gap of 12 bases between them. These data are taken from a study of T cells after posttransplantation cyclophosphamide (dated by TCRdb to about 2016). Regarding the complete study: The study tracked T cell repertoire reconstitution by TRB sequencing after myeloablative bone marrow transplantation using posttransplantation cyclophosphamide as GVHD prophylaxis. Samples from 35 to 45 PTCy-treated patients, along with samples from 16 of their related bone marrow donors, underwent antigen receptor sequencing. Blood from every one of the approximately 36 PTCy patients who had 1-year posttransplant specimens underwent TRB sequencing. Up to 3 additional blood samples from 2 to 5.2 years after transplant were also TRB-sequenced in 3 patients, as was pretransplant blood from several patients. Because TRA and TRB clonality correlated tightly in some ten samples, later TCR analyses were limited to TRB. Public TRB sequences were checked against a database of over 3,000 sequences associated with responses to pathogens, tumor antigens, self-antigens and alloantigens. Study-wide conclusions, independent of this receptor: At 1-2 months, donor-recipient similarity was low but rose over the first year, and the later blood repertoires were often dominated by donor CD8+ memory clones. Across 45 patients, recipient CMV seropositivity and CMV reactivation were highly associated with TRB clonality; PTCy diversity was similar to CNI/methotrexate controls. The TRB repertoires of T cells infiltrating skin or GI tract showed only limited overlap with the TRB repertoires of T cells in blood.

Peripheral blood samples were provided by related bone marrow donors on the day of marrow donation. Mononuclear cells from peripheral blood and bone marrow were separated by Ficoll-Hypaque density centrifugation and then cryopreserved. Genomic DNA was the input for TRB sequencing, which was run either with the immunoSEQ assay at survey resolution or with the hsTCRB kit. Regarding the original processing steps: The immunoSEQ software was used for initial read processing, and the LymphoSeq R package was used for repertoire analyses. Clonality was computed as 1 minus normalized Shannon entropy, and a Gini coefficient was also calculated for each TRB dataset. To infer phenotypes in unsorted samples, TRB sequences from sorted subsets of the recipient or donor were mapped onto unsorted samples from the same recipient. Sourced from immuneACCESS, this table was stored by TCRdb with only in-frame sequences that have V and J called. A share of the clones is absent; for the studies checked, an unresolved V gene accounts for under half, and the remainder has no known explanation. V and J calls and clone size are copied from that table; D and trimming were computed from the DNA. The table gives some 43,000 clones for this sample, with none occurring only once. The top ten clones comprise over 2% of the sample.

Sequenced material: PBMCs. This clonotype originated in a man aged 40-49 years in good health, CMV-negative, and a related stem cell transplant donor. The chain was built from TRBV15 and TRBJ1-2; the D gene identity is not certain. Here is the DNA: TGTGCCACCAGCGCCCTAGAGGGTTATGGCTACACCTTC. Its amino acids are CATSALEGYGYTF.